This is a list of T cell receptor beta chains from one sample in a study of blood T cell repertoires in COVID-19. TCRdb's copy holds only in-frame clones and misses some; the assay was immunoSEQ multiplex PCR. This sample has tens of thousands of clones, with roughly nine tenths found just once. The sample taken for sequencing was peripheral blood. Every receptor here comes from a human donor in a cohort sampled during active COVID-19. The CDR3 runs from the conserved cysteine through the conserved F or W. Each record gives: clone size, J gene, D gene, V gene, CDR3 protein, CDR3 DNA. The D gene is left open where the match is weak. Some rows have no size entry. The others give once, few or many, or a class for an expanded clone.

clone_size: -
j_call: TRBJ1-1
d_call: -
v_call: TRBV10-1
cdr3_aa: CASSESGGGTEAFF
cdr3_nt: TGCGCCAGCAGTGAGTCCGGTGGGGGGACTGAAGCTTTCTTT

clone_size: -
j_call: TRBJ2-7
d_call: TRBD1
v_call: TRBV5-4
cdr3_aa: CASSIQGTGPYEQYF
cdr3_nt: TGTGCCAGCAGCATCCAAGGGACAGGACCCTACGAGCAGTACTTC

clone_size: -
j_call: TRBJ1-1
d_call: -
v_call: TRBV25-1
cdr3_aa: CASTHGTQNTEAFF
cdr3_nt: TGTGCCAGCACCCACGGGACACAGAACACTGAAGCTTTCTTT

clone_size: -
j_call: TRBJ1-1
d_call: TRBD1
v_call: TRBV6-5
cdr3_aa: CASRNRGVFPEAFF
cdr3_nt: TGTGCCAGCAGAAACAGGGGAGTTTTCCCTGAAGCTTTCTTT

clone_size: -
j_call: TRBJ2-7
d_call: -
v_call: TRBV13
cdr3_aa: CASSLRGKNYEQYF
cdr3_nt: TGTGCCAGCAGCTTACGCGGAAAAAATTACGAGCAGTACTTC

clone_size: -
j_call: TRBJ1-6
d_call: TRBD1
v_call: TRBV6-6
cdr3_aa: CASRSGQLNSPLHF
cdr3_nt: TGTGCCAGCAGATCGGGACAGCTTAATTCACCCCTCCACTTT

clone_size: -
j_call: TRBJ1-2
d_call: -
v_call: TRBV9
cdr3_aa: CASSVGAHIGYTF
cdr3_nt: TGTGCCAGCAGCGTAGGGGCCCACATAGGCTACACCTTC

clone_size: -
j_call: TRBJ2-7
d_call: TRBD2
v_call: TRBV5-1
cdr3_aa: CASSLAGERGHSYEQYF
cdr3_nt: TGCGCCAGCAGCTTGGCCGGGGAGCGGGGCCACTCCTACGAGCAGTACTTC

clone_size: -
j_call: TRBJ1-1
d_call: -
v_call: TRBV4-1
cdr3_aa: CASSQQVNTEAFF
cdr3_nt: TGCGCCAGCAGCCAACAGGTTAACACTGAAGCTTTCTTT

clone_size: -
j_call: TRBJ2-7
d_call: TRBD1
v_call: TRBV2
cdr3_aa: CASSPGQGIEQYF
cdr3_nt: TGTGCCAGCAGCCCGGGACAGGGAATCGAGCAGTACTTC

clone_size: few
j_call: TRBJ2-7
d_call: TRBD1
v_call: TRBV19
cdr3_aa: CATSVTGAYEQYF
cdr3_nt: TGTGCCACCTCGGTGACAGGGGCCTACGAGCAGTACTTC

clone_size: -
j_call: TRBJ1-4
d_call: -
v_call: TRBV4-3
cdr3_aa: CASSGIRTEKNEKLFF
cdr3_nt: TGCGCCAGCAGCGGCATTAGGACAGAGAAAAATGAAAAACTGTTTTTT

clone_size: once
j_call: TRBJ1-1
d_call: -
v_call: TRBV5-1
cdr3_aa: CASSLAISPNTEAFF
cdr3_nt: TGCGCCAGCAGCTTGGCGATTAGCCCGAACACTGAAGCTTTCTTT

clone_size: -
j_call: TRBJ2-7
d_call: TRBD1
v_call: TRBV6-1
cdr3_aa: CASSEGPGGAYEQYF
cdr3_nt: TGTGCCAGCAGTGAAGGGCCAGGGGGCGCGTACGAGCAGTACTTC

clone_size: -
j_call: TRBJ2-7
d_call: TRBD2
v_call: TRBV5-1
cdr3_aa: CASSSGDGTSPRPGEQYF
cdr3_nt: TGCGCCAGCAGCTCGGGGGACGGGACTAGCCCCCGCCCTGGCGAGCAGTACTTC

clone_size: -
j_call: TRBJ1-2
d_call: TRBD1
v_call: TRBV7-2
cdr3_aa: CASSLAMDRAPGYTF
cdr3_nt: TGTGCCAGCAGCTTAGCGATGGACAGGGCCCCTGGCTACACCTTC

clone_size: -
j_call: TRBJ2-7
d_call: TRBD1
v_call: TRBV19
cdr3_aa: CASSPRQGKSYEQYF
cdr3_nt: TGTGCCAGTAGTCCGAGACAGGGGAAATCCTACGAGCAGTACTTC

clone_size: -
j_call: TRBJ2-6
d_call: -
v_call: TRBV16
cdr3_aa: CASSPPGRGGFSGANVLTF
cdr3_nt: TGTGCCAGCAGCCCCCCGGGAAGGGGAGGTTTCTCTGGGGCCAACGTCCTGACTTTC

clone_size: -
j_call: TRBJ1-6
d_call: -
v_call: TRBV5-5
cdr3_aa: CASSDRWSSYNSPLHF
cdr3_nt: TGTGCCAGCAGCGACAGGTGGAGCTCCTATAATTCACCCCTCCACTTT

clone_size: -
j_call: TRBJ2-7
d_call: TRBD1
v_call: TRBV4-3
cdr3_aa: CASSQERDRGNEQYF
cdr3_nt: TGCGCCAGCAGCCAAGAGAGAGACAGGGGAAACGAGCAGTACTTC

clone_size: -
j_call: TRBJ1-2
d_call: TRBD1
v_call: TRBV27
cdr3_aa: CASSLGAGGAGGYTF
cdr3_nt: TGTGCCAGCAGTTTAGGGGCAGGGGGCGCGGGGGGCTACACCTTC

clone_size: -
j_call: TRBJ1-6
d_call: TRBD1
v_call: TRBV6-5
cdr3_aa: CASRAGQGNNSPLHF
cdr3_nt: TGTGCCAGCAGGGCGGGACAGGGAAATAATTCACCCCTCCACTTT

clone_size: -
j_call: TRBJ1-3
d_call: -
v_call: TRBV2
cdr3_aa: CASSQFSLDTSGNTIYF
cdr3_nt: TGTGCCAGCAGTCAATTCTCTTTGGACACCTCTGGAAACACCATATATTTT

clone_size: once
j_call: TRBJ1-3
d_call: -
v_call: TRBV7-6
cdr3_aa: CASSLSTYGNTIYF
cdr3_nt: TGTGCCAGCAGCTTATCGACATACGGAAACACCATATATTTT

clone_size: few
j_call: TRBJ1-2
d_call: -
v_call: TRBV10-3
cdr3_aa: CAIRDGGSGYGYTF
cdr3_nt: TGTGCCATCAGGGATGGGGGGTCGGGCTATGGCTACACCTTC

clone_size: -
j_call: TRBJ2-7
d_call: -
v_call: TRBV10-2
cdr3_aa: CASVIGGTREQYF
cdr3_nt: TGCGCCAGCGTTATTGGGGGGACGAGGGAGCAGTACTTC

clone_size: -
j_call: TRBJ1-3
d_call: TRBD1
v_call: TRBV4-2
cdr3_aa: CASSQRTGLSGNTIYF
cdr3_nt: TGTGCCAGCAGCCAACGGACAGGCCTCTCTGGAAACACCATATATTTT

clone_size: -
j_call: TRBJ1-1
d_call: -
v_call: TRBV6-2/TRBV6-3
cdr3_aa: CASSYAPGHSENTEAFF
cdr3_nt: TGTGCCAGCAGTTATGCCCCCGGACACTCCGAGAACACTGAAGCTTTCTTT

clone_size: -
j_call: TRBJ1-5
d_call: TRBD1
v_call: TRBV2
cdr3_aa: CASSGNRGLGQPQHF
cdr3_nt: TGTGCCAGCAGCGGCAACAGGGGGCTAGGTCAGCCCCAGCATTTT

clone_size: -
j_call: TRBJ1-1
d_call: -
v_call: TRBV2
cdr3_aa: CASSEVQPLTEAFF
cdr3_nt: TGTGCCAGCAGTGAGGTACAGCCCTTGACTGAAGCTTTCTTT

clone_size: -
j_call: TRBJ1-4
d_call: -
v_call: TRBV19
cdr3_aa: CASSPTGSNEKLFF
cdr3_nt: TGTGCCAGTAGCCCGACAGGATCTAATGAAAAACTGTTTTTT

clone_size: once
j_call: TRBJ1-2
d_call: TRBD1
v_call: TRBV4-3
cdr3_aa: CASSRTGGGGYTF
cdr3_nt: TGCGCCAGCAGCCGGACAGGGGGCGGTGGCTACACCTTC

clone_size: -
j_call: TRBJ1-1
d_call: -
v_call: TRBV2
cdr3_aa: CASLQGNTEAFF
cdr3_nt: TGTGCCAGCCTGCAGGGGAACACTGAAGCTTTCTTT

clone_size: -
j_call: TRBJ1-5
d_call: -
v_call: TRBV12-3/TRBV12-4
cdr3_aa: CASSYSYNQPQHF
cdr3_nt: TGTGCCAGCAGCTACAGCTACAATCAGCCCCAGCATTTT

clone_size: -
j_call: TRBJ2-7
d_call: TRBD1
v_call: TRBV5-6
cdr3_aa: CASSLLGQGVVNEQYF
cdr3_nt: TGTGCCAGCAGCTTGTTGGGACAGGGGGTAGTCAACGAGCAGTACTTC

clone_size: -
j_call: TRBJ1-2
d_call: -
v_call: TRBV4-2
cdr3_aa: CASSQVTRGNYGYTF
cdr3_nt: TGTGCCAGCAGCCAAGTCACGAGGGGGAACTATGGCTACACCTTC

clone_size: -
j_call: TRBJ1-1
d_call: TRBD1
v_call: TRBV5-1
cdr3_aa: CASSLGQGAGNTEAFF
cdr3_nt: TGCGCCAGCAGCTTGGGACAGGGGGCCGGAAACACTGAAGCTTTCTTT

clone_size: -
j_call: TRBJ2-7
d_call: -
v_call: TRBV20-1
cdr3_aa: CSASWTDLLGYEQYF
cdr3_nt: TGCAGTGCTAGTTGGACAGACCTATTAGGGTACGAGCAGTACTTC

clone_size: few
j_call: TRBJ1-2
d_call: TRBD1
v_call: TRBV5-1
cdr3_aa: CASSYRTGNYGYTF
cdr3_nt: TGCGCCAGCAGCTACCGGACAGGGAACTATGGCTACACCTTC